One sample yielded the 16 T cell receptor beta chains listed below, sequenced in a study of response to subunit inactivated influenza vaccine. TCRdb recomputed calls from the RT-PCR reads with MiXCR, one row per CDR3 protein. The sample shows 300,000 to 350,000 distinct CDR3 sequences, about a fifth of them seen only once. The sample in question was PBMCs from blood, obtained less than 22 months after vaccination. These receptors came from a man between 45 and 75 years old who received an inactivated influenza vaccine.

The genes are TRBV10-3 and TRBJ2-1; 13 nucleotides align to TRBD2. CDR1 is ENHRY and CDR2 is SYGVKD in the germline V gene. This CDR3 has 17 amino acids. J gave up 4 bases and V 0 bases, and 3 bases lay outside the gene matches. The CDR3 spells CAISESLAGGFYNEQFF. DNA for the CDR3: TGTGCCATCAGTGAGTCACTAGCGGGAGGGTTTTACAATGAGCAGTTCTTC.

This clonotype was seen at least ten times. The rearrangement links TRBV6-5 to TRBJ1-5; D ambiguous. Germline-derived CDR1 and CDR2 are MNHEY and SVGAGI. This CDR3 contains 18 residues. Deletions cut 0 bases from V and 0 bases from J, with 15 bases between. The CDR3 protein is CASSYSLLGGHSNQPQHF. The CDR3 DNA reads TGTGCCAGCAGTTACTCCTTACTGGGTGGCCATAGCAATCAGCCCCAGCATTTT.

The rearrangement links TRBV28 to TRBJ2-7; tentative D call: TRBD1 (6 bases). Trimming cost V 3 bases and J 4 bases, with 13 bases left between them. Germline V gives CDR1 MDHEN, CDR2 SYDVKM. The CDR3 sequence is 14 residues long. The CDR3, as DNA: TGTGCCAGCAGTTTCCCTAAGAGGGGGTACGAGCAGTACTTC. Protein product: CASSFPKRGYEQYF.

The genes are TRBV12-3 or TRBV12-4 and TRBJ2-3; 9 bases align to TRBD1. The CDR3 is made up of 15 amino acids. Trimming removed 7 bases from V and 5 bases from J; junction bases left unmatched: 10. CDR3 sequence reads: CASTLYGTGKDTQYF. The CDR3 coding sequence is TGTGCCAGCACCCTTTACGGGACAGGGAAAGATACGCAGTATTTT.

This chain joins TRBV20-1 and TRBJ2-1; TRBD2 matches 11 bases. The CDR3 is 14 amino acids. In germline, CDR1 is DFQATT, CDR2 SNEGSKA (reference sequence). The junction had 4 bases not matched to a gene; V was cut back by 3 bases and J by 6 bases. CDR3 in DNA: TGCAGTGCTAGCGGACTAGCGGGCCTCAATGAGCAGTTCTTC. It is translated as CSASGLAGLNEQFF.

This clonotype has only a few counts. The chain has TRBV2 and TRBJ2-4, with 7 bases matching TRBD2. This CDR3 has 15 amino acids. Germline lookup yields CDR1 SNHLY and CDR2 FYNNEI. With 8 bases clipped from V and 6 bases from J, the junction kept 13 bases outside the gene matches. The CDR3 protein is CASRLADIPGNIQYF. The CDR3 DNA follows: TGTGCCAGCCGTCTAGCGGACATTCCAGGAAACATTCAGTACTTC.

This clonotype was observed at least ten times. This chain connects TRBV20-1 to TRBJ2-3; 11 positions match TRBD2. Germline V gene data show CDR1 as DFQATT and CDR2 as SNEGSKA (reference sequence). V was clipped by 5 bases and J by 2 bases; unmatched bases: 6. This CDR3 contains 15 residues. The CDR3 DNA is TGCAGTGCTCCCGGGACTAGCGGCTACACAGATACGCAGTATTTT. This sequence encodes CSAPGTSGYTDTQYF.

This clonotype was picked up many times. The V call is TRBV20-1, the J call TRBJ1-1; tentatively, D is TRBD1 (5 bases). This CDR3 region has 14 residues. V lost 4 bases, J lost 4 bases, and 16 bases lay in between. Germline CDR1 DFQATT, CDR2 SNEGSKA (reference sequence). The CDR3 DNA follows: TGCAGTGCTACCGGGACCCCCAGTGGCACTGAAGCTTTCTTT. Translated, it gives CSATGTPSGTEAFF.

This clonotype was seen only a few times. The chain couples TRBV7-8 to TRBJ2-6; D is perhaps TRBD1 (5 bases). Germline V gives CDR1 SGHVS, CDR2 FQNEAQ. There are 18 residues in the CDR3. Trimming stripped 5 bases from V and 1 base from J, with 18 bases between. This CDR3 reads CASSARRAGQSGANVLTF. CDR3 bases: TGTGCCAGCAGCGCCCGCCGGGCAGGGCAATCTGGGGCCAACGTCCTGACTTTC. Drawing the rest from reference TRBV7-8 and TRBJ2-6, the complete variable domain is GAGVSQSPRYKVAKRGQDVALRCDPISGHVSLFWYQQALGQGPEFLTYFQNEAQLDKSGLPSDRFFAERPEGSVSTLKIQRTQQEDSAVYLCASSARRAGQSGANVLTFGAGSRLTVL.

This chain joins TRBV6-2 or TRBV6-3 and TRBJ2-1; 10 bases fit TRBD2. This CDR3 has 14 residues. V lost 2 bases, J lost 6 bases, and 1 base stayed unmatched. From germline, CDR1 is MNHEY and CDR2 SVGEGT. The CDR3 loop is CASSYLAGANEQFF. CDR3 sequence (DNA): TGTGCCAGCAGTTACCTAGCGGGAGCCAATGAGCAGTTCTTC.

This clonotype was seen repeatedly, ten times or more. The chain couples TRBV5-1 to TRBJ1-2; a possible D gene is TRBD1 (5 bases). This CDR3 spans 14 amino acids. Germline CDR1 is SGHRS and CDR2 is YFSETQ. V was trimmed by 4 bases and J by 3 bases, leaving 13 bases between them. The CDR3 sequence is CASSGDDSHYGYTF. CDR3 nucleotides: TGCGCCAGCAGCGGCGACGACAGCCACTATGGCTACACCTTC.

This clonotype has only a few counts. The chain couples TRBV20-1 to TRBJ1-1; TRBD1 is a possible D gene (5 bases). The CDR3 covers 15 residues. The germline gives CDR1 DFQATT, CDR2 SNEGSKA (reference sequence). The V and J ends lost 4 bases and 0 bases respectively, with 15 bases between them. The CDR3 spells CSAKDIRLMNTEAFF. The DNA of the CDR3 is TGCAGTGCTAAGGACATCCGGCTGATGAACACTGAAGCTTTCTTT.

The rearrangement joins TRBV5-6 to TRBJ2-1, with D tentatively TRBD2 (5 bases). Germline assignment: CDR1 SGHDT and CDR2 YYEEEE. This CDR3 spans 12 amino acids. The V gene lost 3 bases and the J gene lost 13 bases, with 14 bases spanning the gap. The CDR3 bases are TGTGCCAGCAGCTCCCAACGGGGTTCTCAGTTCTTC. This codes for CASSSQRGSQFF.

In this sample, this clonotype turned up a few times. The rearrangement links TRBV27 to TRBJ2-7, with TRBD1 identical over 10 bases. Losses at the gene ends were 0 bases for V and 2 bases for J; bases not matched to a gene: 1. The germline CDR1 and CDR2 sequences are MNHEY and SMNVEV (reference sequence). This CDR3 has 15 amino acids. This CDR3 reads CASSLSDRGPYEQYF. As DNA, the CDR3 is TGTGCCAGCAGTTTATCCGACAGGGGGCCCTACGAGCAGTACTTC.

This rearrangement joins TRBV12-3 or TRBV12-4 to TRBJ2-2, with D possibly called TRBD1 or TRBD2 (6 bases each). The CDR3 is 15 residues long. Trimming left V 3 bases short and J 6 bases short, with 14 bases between. CDR3 DNA: TGTGCCAGCAGTTTGACGGGGGCGCTTTCCGGGGAGCTGTTTTTT. Encoded protein: CASSLTGALSGELFF.

This clonotype appeared many times. CDR3 DNA sequence: TGTGCCAGCACAGCAGGGGGCCGGCAGCCCCAGCATTTT. This encodes CASTAGGRQPQHF. This rearrangement joins TRBV6-2 or TRBV6-3 to TRBJ1-5; 8 bases are a match to TRBD1. This CDR3 region has 13 residues. Trimming took 7 bases from V and 7 from J; bases not matched to a gene: 6. Germline assignment: CDR1 MNHEY and CDR2 SVGEGT.